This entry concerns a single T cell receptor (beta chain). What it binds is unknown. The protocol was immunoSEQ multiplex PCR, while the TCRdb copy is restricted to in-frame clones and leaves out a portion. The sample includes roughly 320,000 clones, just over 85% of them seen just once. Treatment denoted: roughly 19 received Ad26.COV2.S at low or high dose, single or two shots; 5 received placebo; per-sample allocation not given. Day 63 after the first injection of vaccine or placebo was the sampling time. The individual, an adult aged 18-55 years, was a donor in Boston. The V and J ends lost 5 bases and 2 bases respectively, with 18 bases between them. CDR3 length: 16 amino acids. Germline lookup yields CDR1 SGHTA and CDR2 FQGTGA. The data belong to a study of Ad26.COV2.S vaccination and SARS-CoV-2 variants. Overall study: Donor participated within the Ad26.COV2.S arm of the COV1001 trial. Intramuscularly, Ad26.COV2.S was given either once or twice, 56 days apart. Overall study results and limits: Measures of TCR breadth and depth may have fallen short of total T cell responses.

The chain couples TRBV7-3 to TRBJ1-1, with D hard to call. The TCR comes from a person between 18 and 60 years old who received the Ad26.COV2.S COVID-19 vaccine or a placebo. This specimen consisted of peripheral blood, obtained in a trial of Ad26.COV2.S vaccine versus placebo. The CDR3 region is CASSPAGSRSNTEAFF. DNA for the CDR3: TGTGCCAGCAGCCCAGCCGGGTCCCGATCAAACACTGAAGCTTTCTTT. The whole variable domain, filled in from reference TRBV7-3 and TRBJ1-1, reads GAGVSQTPSNKVTEKGKYVELRCDPISGHTALYWYRQSLGQGPEFLIYFQGTGAADDSGLPNDRFFAVRPEGSVSTLKIQRTERGDSAVYLCASSPAGSRSNTEAFFGQGTRLTVV.